This entry features one T cell receptor (beta chain) sequence. The target antigen is unknown. This entry belongs to a study of blood T cells in healthy people across ages. Study as a whole: For every two T cells, template switching captured about one barcoded beta molecule.

The ends were cut back, 0 bases at V and 2 bases at J, with 10 bases in the middle. Germline V gene lookup returns CDR1 SGHKS and CDR2 YYEKEE (reference sequence). The CDR3 covers 15 residues. Primed by a sample-barcoded 5' primer and a J-beta primer mix, a second PCR proceeded for roughly 7 to 12 cycles. The template-switch adaptor was a 5' adaptor with 12 random nucleotides. It tagged each cDNA molecule. MiXCR, applied by TCRdb to the 5' RACE reads, yields one record per CDR3 protein. The table has over 600,000 distinct CDR3 sequences, around 21% seen once. Regarding the study as a whole: Age brought a roughly linear fall in TCR beta diversity measured per million T cells.

What was sequenced was blood. This chain links TRBV5-5 with TRBJ2-3; unclear D gene. This TCR came from a man in his sixties or seventies in good health. This chain's CDR3 is CASSLDTSLTDTQYF. The CDR3 DNA is TGTGCCAGCAGCTTGGATACCAGTCTCACAGATACGCAGTATTTT.